The source of this TCR beta chain is a study of preoperative IRX-2 immunotherapy in early breast cancer. The CDR3 loop spans 13 amino acids. Looked up from germline, CDR1 is KGHSH and CDR2 is LQKENI. V was clipped by 2 bases and J by 5 bases, with 7 bases between them. The sample's treatment: preoperative locoregional IRX-2 cytokine immunotherapy. This phase Ib study tested locoregional IRX-2 cytokine immunotherapy given before surgery. Produced via immunoSEQ multiplex PCR; TCRdb's table is partial and in-frame only. Of approximately 96,000 clones in the sample, roughly 89% are singletons; the top ten hold under 2.5%.

The TCR originated in a human donor with breast cancer. The chain carries TRBV18 and TRBJ1-5; D is ambiguous. The sequencing here drew on tumor tissue, taken after IRX-2 immunotherapy. CDR3 sequence: CASSPGSYQPQHF. In nucleotides, the CDR3 is TGTGCCAGCTCACCAGGCAGTTATCAGCCCCAGCATTTT. The full variable domain, with the rest looked up from reference TRBV18 and TRBJ1-5, is NAGVMQNPRHLVRRRGQEARLRCSPMKGHSHVYWYRQLPEEGLKFMVYLQKENIIDESGMPKERFSAEFPKEGPSILRIQQVVRGDSAAYFCASSPGSYQPQHFGDGTRLSIL.